This entry describes one T cell receptor (beta chain). The data are from a study of PD-1 blockade in classical Hodgkin lymphoma. Profiling relied on immunoSEQ multiplex PCR, and the TCRdb table lists in-frame clones only, not all of them. Of roughly 64,000 clones listed, around 90% are singletons. Time point noted: cycle 4 day 1 (C4D1), after more than 5 weeks of nivolumab. Patients all relapsed after autologous stem cell transplantation, and there was variation in brentuximab vedotin exposure. In germline, CDR1 is SGHDN, CDR2 FVKESK. V shed 6 bases and J shed 8 bases, with 16 bases lying between them. This CDR3 is built from 14 residues.

The source of this sequence is a human donor with classical Hodgkin lymphoma. This sequence joins TRBV14 and TRBJ1-4; D call uncertain. Source: peripheral blood mononuclear cells (PBMCs), taken before the fourth cycle of nivolumab. The CDR3 sequence is CASSPRLSGEKLFF. CDR3 bases: TGTGCCAGCAGTCCACGCCTCAGTGGGGAAAAACTGTTTTTT.